This record concerns one T cell receptor (beta chain) sequence. Measured with immunoSEQ multiplex PCR; TCRdb has only the in-frame clones, and not every one. The profile shows 100,000 to 150,000 clones, around 95% of them singletons. This record comes from a study of cytomegalovirus exposure and HLA in healthy donors. The TCR comes from a man aged 18 to 29 in good health and CMV-seronegative. The sequencing input was PBMCs.

CDR3 nucleotides: TGTGCCTGGAGTAGGGGGGGTCAGCCCCAGCATTTT. Protein: CAWSRGGQPQHF. This chain connects TRBV30 to TRBJ1-5; possibly TRBD1 for D (6 bases). Trimming cost V 2 bases and J 6 bases, with 8 bases left between them. Per germline, CDR1 GTSNPN and CDR2 SVGIG (reference sequence). This CDR3 has 12 residues.